This T cell receptor (beta chain) is drawn from a study of blood T cells in healthy people across ages. For this clonotype: Its antigen remains unidentified. A much larger clone is a single base away; this may be a read error.

Through a sample-barcoded 5' primer and a J-beta primer mix, a second PCR was run for roughly 6 to 11 cycles. Each cDNA molecule, via a template-switch adaptor with 12 random nucleotides, was tagged. TCRdb independently ran MiXCR on the 5' RACE reads; one entry per CDR3 protein. This sample has approximately 1,000,000 distinct CDR3 sequences, with about two fifths found just once. Points from the study as a whole: Among long-lived donors, naive CD4+ cells were more numerous and diversity higher than in aged donors. Per million T cells, TCR beta diversity dropped about linearly as age rose.

Extractions gave at least 5 micrograms of total RNA per sample. This clonotype was sampled from a man in his late teens or twenties in good health. The sequenced sample consisted of blood.

The CDR3 sequence: CASSFRQGANEQYF. The CDR3 DNA follows: TGTGCCAGCAGCTTTCGACAGGGGGCTAATGAGCAGTACTTC. The rearrangement links TRBV11-2 to TRBJ2-1, with TRBD1 matching 10 bases. The better agreement between TRBJ2-7 and the DNA end casts doubt on the J call. The CDR3 totals 14 residues. Germline values: CDR1 SGHAT, CDR2 FQNNGV.